This T cell receptor beta chain appears in the sequencing data of a study of T cell changes during pregnancy in multiple sclerosis. Sequencing used immunoSEQ multiplex PCR; TCRdb keeps in-frame clones, though not all of them. Of 55,000 to 70,000 clones in the sample, roughly 89% were seen once. Germline V gene sequence: CDR1 MDHEN, CDR2 SYDVKM. This CDR3 contains 12 residues. V was clipped by 5 bases and J by 5 bases, with 9 bases between them. The chain is built from TRBV28 and TRBJ2-5; D gene uncertain. The origin of this receptor is a female donor in good health, enrolled as a control in a pregnancy study. Sequencing was performed on peripheral blood, taken in the third trimester of pregnancy. CDR3 amino acids: CASSSTRETQYF. Here the CDR3 DNA reads TGTGCCAGCAGTAGCACGAGGGAGACCCAGTACTTC.